Listed here is a single T cell receptor beta chain. This sample stems from a study of T cell changes during pregnancy in multiple sclerosis. The repertoire was sequenced with immunoSEQ multiplex PCR; TCRdb's copy has only in-frame clones and lacks some. The data hold some 100,000 clones, with around 92% observed a single time. The CDR3 runs to 13 residues. The germline V and J ends were trimmed by 5 bases and 3 bases, with 11 bases remaining between them. Germline-derived CDR1 and CDR2 are SEHNR and FQNEAQ (reference sequence). This sample comprised peripheral blood, obtained before pregnancy. The sequence was obtained from a female donor with multiple sclerosis, enrolled in a pregnancy study. The rearrangement links TRBV7-9 to TRBJ2-7; TRBD1 is a possible D gene (5 bases). The CDR3 here is CASSRQTFYEQYF. The DNA of the CDR3 is TGTGCCAGCAGCCGACAGACCTTCTACGAGCAGTACTTC.